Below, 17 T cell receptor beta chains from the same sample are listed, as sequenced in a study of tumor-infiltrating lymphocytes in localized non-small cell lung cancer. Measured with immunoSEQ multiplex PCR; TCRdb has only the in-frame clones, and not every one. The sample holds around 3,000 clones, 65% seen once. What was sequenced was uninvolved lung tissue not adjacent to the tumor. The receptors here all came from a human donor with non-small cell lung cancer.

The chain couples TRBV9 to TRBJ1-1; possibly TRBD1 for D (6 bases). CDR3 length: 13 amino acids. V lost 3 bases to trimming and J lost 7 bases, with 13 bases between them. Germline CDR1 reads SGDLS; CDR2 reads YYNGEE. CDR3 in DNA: TGTGCCAGCAGCGGGGGGGAGGGGGATGAAGCTTTCTTT. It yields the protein CASSGGEGDEAFF.

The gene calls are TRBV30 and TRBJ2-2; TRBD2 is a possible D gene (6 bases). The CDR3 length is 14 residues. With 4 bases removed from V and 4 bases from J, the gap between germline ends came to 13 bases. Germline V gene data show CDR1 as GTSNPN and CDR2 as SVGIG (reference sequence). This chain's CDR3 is CAWMGTSSTGELFF. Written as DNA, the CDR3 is TGTGCCTGGATGGGAACTAGCAGCACCGGGGAGCTGTTTTTT.

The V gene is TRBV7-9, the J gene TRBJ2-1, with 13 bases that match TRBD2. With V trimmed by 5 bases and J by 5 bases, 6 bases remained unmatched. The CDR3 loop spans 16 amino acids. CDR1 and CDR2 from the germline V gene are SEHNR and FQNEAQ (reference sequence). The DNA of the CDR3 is TGTGCCAGCAGCCGAATGGGGACTAGCGGGAACAATGAGCAGTTCTTC. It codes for CASSRMGTSGNNEQFF.

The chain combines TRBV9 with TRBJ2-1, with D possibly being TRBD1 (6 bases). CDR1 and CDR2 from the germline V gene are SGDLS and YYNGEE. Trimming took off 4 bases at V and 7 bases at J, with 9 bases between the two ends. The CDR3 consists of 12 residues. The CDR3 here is CASSNRDNEQFF. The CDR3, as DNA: TGTGCCAGCAGCAACAGGGATAATGAGCAGTTCTTC.

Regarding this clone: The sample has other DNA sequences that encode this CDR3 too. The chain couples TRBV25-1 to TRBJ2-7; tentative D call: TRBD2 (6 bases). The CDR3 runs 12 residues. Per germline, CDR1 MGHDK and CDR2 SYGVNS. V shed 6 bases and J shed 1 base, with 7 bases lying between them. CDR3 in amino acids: CASRGGSYEQYF. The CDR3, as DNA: TGTGCCAGCAGGGGAGGTTCCTACGAGCAGTACTTC.

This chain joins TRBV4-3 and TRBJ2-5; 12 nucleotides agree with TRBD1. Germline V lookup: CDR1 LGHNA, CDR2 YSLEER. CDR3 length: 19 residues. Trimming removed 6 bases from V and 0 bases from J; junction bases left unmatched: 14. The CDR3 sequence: CASSPGTGGEKGYQETQYF. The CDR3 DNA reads TGCGCCAGCAGTCCCGGGACAGGGGGCGAGAAAGGGTACCAAGAGACCCAGTACTTC.

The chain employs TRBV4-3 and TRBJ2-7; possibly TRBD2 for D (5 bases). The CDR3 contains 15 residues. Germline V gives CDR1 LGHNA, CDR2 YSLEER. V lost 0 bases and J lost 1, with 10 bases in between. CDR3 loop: CASSQDRGLSYEQYF. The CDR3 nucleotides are TGCGCCAGCAGCCAAGATCGGGGTTTATCCTACGAGCAGTACTTC.

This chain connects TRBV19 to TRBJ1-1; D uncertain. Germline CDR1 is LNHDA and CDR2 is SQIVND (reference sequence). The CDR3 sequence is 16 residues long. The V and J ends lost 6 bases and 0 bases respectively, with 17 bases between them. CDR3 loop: CASRPKRTVMNTEAFF. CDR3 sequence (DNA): TGTGCCAGTAGACCTAAGAGGACGGTTATGAACACTGAAGCTTTCTTT.

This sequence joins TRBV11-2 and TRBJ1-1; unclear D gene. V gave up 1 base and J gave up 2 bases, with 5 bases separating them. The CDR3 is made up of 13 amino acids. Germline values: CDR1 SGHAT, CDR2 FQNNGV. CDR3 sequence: CASSLGFNTEAFF. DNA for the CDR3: TGTGCCAGCAGCTTAGGATTTAACACTGAAGCTTTCTTT. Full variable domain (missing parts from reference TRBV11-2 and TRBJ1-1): EAGVAQSPRYKIIEKRQSVAFWCNPISGHATLYWYQQILGQGPKLLIQFQNNGVVDDSQLPKDRFSAERLKGVDSTLKIQPAKLEDSAVYLCASSLGFNTEAFFGQGTRLTVV.

The CDR3 protein is CASSLQGLGDNEQFF. The CDR3 bases are TGTGCCAGCAGCTTACAGGGACTAGGAGACAATGAGCAGTTCTTC. The chain combines TRBV7-8 with TRBJ2-1; 8 nucleotides line up with TRBD2. The CDR3 has 15 amino acids. V lost 2 bases to trimming and J lost 5 bases; unmatched junction nucleotides: 5. Germline V gives CDR1 SGHVS, CDR2 FQNEAQ.

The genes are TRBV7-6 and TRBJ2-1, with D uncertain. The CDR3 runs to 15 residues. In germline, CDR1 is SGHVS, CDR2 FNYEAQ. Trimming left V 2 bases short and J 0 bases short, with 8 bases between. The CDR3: CASSLRESSYNEQFF. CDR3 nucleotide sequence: TGTGCCAGCAGCTTACGCGAGAGCTCCTACAATGAGCAGTTCTTC.

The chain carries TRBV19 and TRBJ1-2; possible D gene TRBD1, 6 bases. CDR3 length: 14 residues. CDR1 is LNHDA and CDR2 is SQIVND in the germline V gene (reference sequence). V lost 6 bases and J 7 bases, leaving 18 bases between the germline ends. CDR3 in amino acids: CASRTQGQGIGYTF. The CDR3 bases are TGTGCCAGTAGGACTCAGGGCCAGGGGATTGGCTACACCTTC.

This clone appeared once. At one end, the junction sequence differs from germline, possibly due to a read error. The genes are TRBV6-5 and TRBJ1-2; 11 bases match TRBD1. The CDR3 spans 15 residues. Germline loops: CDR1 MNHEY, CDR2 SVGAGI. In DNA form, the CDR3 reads TGTGCCATCAGTGGGACGGACAGGGGGCTGACTGGCTACACCTTC. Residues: CAISGTDRGLTGYTF.

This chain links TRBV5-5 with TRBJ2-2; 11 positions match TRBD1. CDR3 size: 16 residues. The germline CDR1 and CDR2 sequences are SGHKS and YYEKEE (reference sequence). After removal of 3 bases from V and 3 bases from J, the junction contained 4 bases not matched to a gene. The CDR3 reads CASSYWGQGDTGELFF. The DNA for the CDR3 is TGTGCCAGCAGCTATTGGGGACAGGGGGACACCGGGGAGCTGTTTTTT.

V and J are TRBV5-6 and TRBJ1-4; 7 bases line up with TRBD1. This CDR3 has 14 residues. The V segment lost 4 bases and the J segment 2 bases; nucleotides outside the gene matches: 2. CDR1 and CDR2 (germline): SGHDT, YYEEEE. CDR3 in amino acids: CASSRGGTNEKLFF. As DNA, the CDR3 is TGTGCCAGCAGCAGAGGGGGCACTAATGAAAAACTGTTTTTT.

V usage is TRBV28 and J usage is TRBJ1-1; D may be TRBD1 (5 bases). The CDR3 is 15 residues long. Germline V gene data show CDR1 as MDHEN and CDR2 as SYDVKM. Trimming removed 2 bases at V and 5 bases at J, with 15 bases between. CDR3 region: CASSLTPRDGTEAFF. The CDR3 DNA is TGTGCCAGCAGTTTAACCCCCCGGGACGGGACTGAAGCTTTCTTT.

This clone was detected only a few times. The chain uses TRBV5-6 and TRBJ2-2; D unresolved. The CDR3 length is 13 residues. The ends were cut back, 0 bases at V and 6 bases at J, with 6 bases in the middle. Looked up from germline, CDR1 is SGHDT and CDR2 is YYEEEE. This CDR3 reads CASSLERSGELFF. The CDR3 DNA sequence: TGTGCCAGCAGCTTGGAGAGATCCGGGGAGCTGTTTTTT.